The present T cell receptor (beta chain) was sequenced within a study of blood T cell repertoires in COVID-19. Study overall: There were acute and convalescent COVID-19 samples, and they came from the United States, Italy and Spain. T cells, B-cell-depleted T cells, or PBMCs provided the cDNA or gDNA that served as material.

As processed by the authors: Estimation of nucleated cell counts relied on the amplification of reference gene primers. The method was immunoSEQ multiplex PCR; TCRdb's version includes in-frame clones alone and lacks a portion of them. The V and J calls and the clone size are those of that table, but D and trimming were determined from the DNA. The sample lists about 50,000 clones, around 88% occurring once. From germline, CDR1 is LNHDA and CDR2 SQIVND (reference sequence). The CDR3 runs to 12 residues. The V end was cut by 7 bases, the J end by 5 bases, with 11 bases between. The gene calls are TRBV19 and TRBJ1-2; no reliable D call. Sequenced sample: peripheral blood. The source of this sequence is a woman between 55 and 75 years old with acute or convalescent COVID-19. The CDR3 nucleotides are TGTGCCAGTACCGGAAGACATTATGGCTACACCTTC. Residues: CASTGRHYGYTF.